This is a list of T cell receptor beta chains from one sample in a study of blood T cell repertoires in COVID-19. TCRdb keeps only in-frame clones here, not all; method: immunoSEQ multiplex PCR. The repertoire has over 150,000 clones, around 90% of them found once; the top ten carry roughly 0.54%. Sequencing used peripheral blood. The receptor set was obtained from a man aged 50 or older with acute or convalescent COVID-19. CDR3s include the opening cysteine and the closing phenylalanine or tryptophan. The D gene is left open where the match is weak. Clone size is shown for a subset of rows, as once, few, many or a class of expanded clone.

j_call d_call clone_size v_call cdr3_aa cdr3_nt
TRBJ1-6 - - TRBV19 CASSIFGSRTTYNSPLHF TGTGCCAGTAGTATATTTGGCAGTCGAACTACCTATAATTCACCCCTCCACTTT
TRBJ1-5 - once TRBV7-8 CASSLDSGAGGQPQHF TGTGCCAGCAGCTTAGATTCGGGTGCAGGAGGTCAGCCCCAGCATTTT
TRBJ1-1 - once TRBV6-1 CASSAFSGTPNTEAFF TGTGCCAGCAGTGCATTTTCCGGGACACCGAACACTGAAGCTTTCTTT
TRBJ2-3 - - TRBV11-2 CASSSKPWADTQYF TGTGCCAGCAGCTCCAAACCGTGGGCGGATACGCAGTATTTT
TRBJ2-3 - - TRBV5-1 CASSLTGDGTDTQYF TGCGCCAGCAGCTTGACGGGAGACGGCACAGATACGCAGTATTTT
TRBJ1-2 TRBD1 - TRBV7-9 CASSSGDRFYGYTF TGTGCCAGCAGCTCAGGGGACAGATTCTATGGCTACACCTTC
TRBJ2-2 - - TRBV12-3/TRBV12-4 CASRGKGSGELFF TGTGCCAGCAGGGGAAAGGGGTCCGGGGAGCTGTTTTTT
TRBJ1-1 - - TRBV19 CASHREGGNTEAFF TGTGCCAGCCACAGGGAGGGGGGAAACACTGAAGCTTTCTTT
TRBJ2-3 TRBD2 - TRBV4-2 CASSQFVQSEREEGTDTQYF TGTGCCAGCAGCCAATTTGTTCAATCCGAGCGGGAGGAGGGCACAGATACGCAGTATTTT
TRBJ2-3 TRBD2 - TRBV9 CASSVGGGTSGSWTDTQYF TGTGCCAGCAGCGTAGGTGGCGGGACTAGCGGGAGTTGGACAGATACGCAGTATTTT
TRBJ1-6 TRBD1 - TRBV24-1 CATSELTGVGSYNSPLHF TGTGCCACCAGTGAACTGACAGGGGTGGGCTCCTATAATTCACCCCTCCACTTT
TRBJ1-1 - - TRBV18 CASSPRTGDNEAFF TGTGCCAGCTCACCTAGGACCGGGGACAACGAAGCTTTCTTT
TRBJ2-1 TRBD2 - TRBV2 CASSGLAGNEQFF TGTGCCAGCAGTGGACTAGCGGGAAATGAGCAGTTCTTC
TRBJ1-1 - once TRBV3-1/TRBV3-2 CASSQAFRVPGTEAFF TGTGCCAGCAGCCAAGCCTTCCGGGTCCCGGGCACTGAAGCTTTCTTT
TRBJ1-5 TRBD1 - TRBV18 CASSPTGGRQPQHF TGTGCCAGCTCACCGACAGGGGGCCGTCAGCCCCAGCATTTT
TRBJ2-5 TRBD2 - TRBV3-1/TRBV3-2 CASSGTGTSAETQYF TGTGCCAGCAGCGGCACCGGGACTAGCGCGGAGACCCAGTACTTC
TRBJ1-1 TRBD1 - TRBV6-5 CASSAGDRIPFF TGTGCCAGCAGCGCGGGGGACAGGATCCCTTTCTTT
TRBJ1-5 - - TRBV2 CASSEREGNQPQHF TGTGCCAGCAGTGAAAGAGAGGGCAATCAGCCCCAGCATTTT
TRBJ2-2 - - TRBV7-9 CASSLVSTRELFF TGTGCCAGCAGCTTAGTTAGTACCAGGGAGCTGTTTTTT
TRBJ2-1 TRBD2 - TRBV3-1/TRBV3-2 CASSRLANNEQFF TGTGCCAGCAGCCGACTAGCTAACAATGAGCAGTTCTTC
TRBJ1-2 TRBD1 - TRBV28 CASRGTGINYGYTF TGTGCCAGCAGGGGGACAGGTATTAACTATGGCTACACCTTC
TRBJ1-4 - - TRBV10-1 CASSPDSSNEKLFF TGCGCCAGCAGTCCGGACAGTTCTAATGAAAAACTGTTTTTT
TRBJ2-2 - - TRBV28 CASSYLLGELFF TGTGCCAGCAGTTATCTACTCGGGGAGCTGTTTTTT
TRBJ2-2 - - TRBV9 CASSPTTGELFF TGTGCCAGCAGCCCTACCACCGGGGAGCTGTTTTTT
TRBJ2-7 - - TRBV28 CASSPSAGATYEQYF TGTGCCAGCAGCCCCTCGGCGGGTGCAACCTACGAGCAGTACTTC
TRBJ1-1 - - TRBV4-2 CASSPWGGENTEAFF TGTGCCAGCAGCCCCTGGGGGGGGGAGAACACTGAAGCTTTCTTT
TRBJ2-7 TRBD2 - TRBV28 CASSSPFERTSGDYEQYF TGTGCCAGCAGTTCTCCCTTTGAGCGAACTAGCGGAGACTACGAGCAGTACTTC
TRBJ1-1 - - TRBV7-9 CASSKQNTEAFF TGTGCCAGCAGCAAACAGAACACTGAAGCTTTCTTT
TRBJ2-1 TRBD2 - TRBV28 CASKGARLAGENEQFF TGTGCCAGCAAAGGGGCTCGACTAGCGGGAGAGAATGAGCAGTTCTTC
TRBJ2-3 TRBD2 - TRBV19 CASSIDLLAGRTDTQYF TGTGCCAGTAGTATAGATCTCCTAGCGGGTCGCACAGATACGCAGTATTTT
TRBJ1-1 - - TRBV29-1 CSVASDTEAFF TGCAGCGTTGCCAGTGACACTGAAGCTTTCTTT
TRBJ1-2 TRBD1 - TRBV6-5 CASSYDTGGKVYTF TGTGCCAGCAGTTACGATACAGGGGGAAAGGTCTACACCTTC
TRBJ1-1 TRBD1 - TRBV28 CASRRQGWDTEAFF TGTGCCAGCAGACGACAGGGCTGGGATACTGAAGCTTTCTTT
TRBJ2-5 TRBD2 - TRBV9 CASSTGTIESQYF TGTGCCAGCAGCACCGGGACTATAGAGAGCCAGTACTTC
TRBJ2-7 TRBD1 - TRBV6-5 CASSYRQGYEQYF TGTGCCAGCAGTTACCGACAGGGCTACGAGCAGTACTTC
TRBJ1-4 - - TRBV4-3 CASSHSGLNEKLFF TGCGCCAGCAGCCATTCAGGGCTTAATGAAAAACTGTTTTTT
TRBJ2-2 TRBD1 - TRBV5-1 CASSLIGQGPAAGELFF TGCGCCAGCAGCTTGATTGGACAGGGGCCGGCGGCCGGGGAGCTGTTTTTT
TRBJ1-1 TRBD1 - TRBV13 CASRYPQGAGTEAFF TGTGCCAGCAGGTATCCCCAGGGGGCGGGCACTGAAGCTTTCTTT
TRBJ2-5 - - TRBV3-1/TRBV3-2 CASSQGPQVAGAGETQYF TGTGCCAGCAGCCAAGGTCCTCAAGTGGCAGGGGCCGGGGAGACCCAGTACTTC
TRBJ2-4 TRBD1 - TRBV11-2 CASSLVADRGMNIQYF TGTGCCAGCAGCTTAGTAGCGGACAGGGGTATGAACATTCAGTACTTC
TRBJ2-5 TRBD1 - TRBV5-1 CASSEQGAETQYF TGCGCCAGCTCGGAACAGGGGGCAGAGACCCAGTACTTC
TRBJ1-3 TRBD1 - TRBV4-3 CASSQGARGLGNTIYF TGCGCCAGCAGCCAAGGGGCCAGGGGGCTGGGAAACACCATATATTTT
TRBJ2-1 TRBD2 - TRBV5-3 CARRFTSGSYNEQFF TGTGCCAGAAGGTTTACTAGCGGGAGTTACAATGAGCAGTTCTTC
TRBJ1-5 - once TRBV12-5 CASGPPNQPQHF TGTGCTAGTGGTCCCCCAAATCAGCCCCAGCATTTT
TRBJ1-5 - - TRBV2 CASSERWSNQPQHF TGTGCCAGCAGTGAGAGGTGGAGCAATCAGCCCCAGCATTTT
TRBJ1-6 - - TRBV15 CATSFNNSPLHF TGTGCCACCAGCTTCAATAATTCACCCCTCCACTTT
TRBJ2-3 - - TRBV25-1 CASSEGRRDTQYF TGTGCCAGCAGTGAGGGGAGGCGGGATACGCAGTATTTT
TRBJ2-7 - - TRBV2 CASSYTNSYEQYF TGTGCCAGCTCTTACACCAACTCCTACGAGCAGTACTTC
TRBJ1-2 - - TRBV3-1/TRBV3-2 CASSLYPPTEGGVWGYTF TGTGCCAGCAGCCTTTACCCCCCCACAGAAGGGGGTGTGTGGGGCTACACCTTC
TRBJ1-1 - - TRBV5-1 CASSRGGEGTEAFF TGCGCCAGCAGCAGAGGGGGAGAGGGCACTGAAGCTTTCTTT
TRBJ2-5 - - TRBV2 CASSEVGREETQYF TGTGCCAGCAGTGAAGTAGGCAGGGAAGAGACCCAGTACTTC
TRBJ1-2 TRBD1 - TRBV24-1 CATSDPGQGGDYGYTF TGTGCCACCAGTGACCCCGGACAGGGTGGGGACTATGGCTACACCTTC
TRBJ1-4 - - TRBV5-5 CASSYGQLNEKLFF TGTGCCAGCAGCTACGGACAGCTAAATGAAAAACTGTTTTTT
TRBJ2-1 - - TRBV12-3/TRBV12-4 CASTYGGEQFF TGTGCCAGCACCTACGGGGGTGAGCAGTTCTTC
TRBJ1-3 - - TRBV18 CASSPPSTGGNTIYF TGTGCCAGCTCACCACCGTCCACGGGTGGAAACACCATATATTTT